The sample holds many counts of the clone carrying this TCR beta chain. Its matching antigen is unknown. The sample comes from a study of cytomegalovirus exposure and HLA in healthy donors. Study-level background: Drawn from HLA-typed donors, 83 million or so unique TCRs were held in an early data release.

The V and J ends lost 11 bases and 1 base, in that order; junction bases with no gene match: 7. The CDR3 has 13 residues. Germline V gene data show CDR1 as ENHRY and CDR2 as SYGVKD. The study's findings and limits: For TCR beta chains, V- and J-gene trimming was later linked to a missense DCLRE1C variant.

It was with 60 Vbeta and 13 Jbeta primers that the PCR ran. Only in-frame clones appear in the TCRdb table, and some are missing; sequencing was by immunoSEQ multiplex PCR. Here the sample spans around 100,000 clones, around 75% being singletons. Sequencing was performed on PBMCs. The chain is built from TRBV10-3 and TRBJ2-7; the match to TRBD2 covers 8 bases. The clonotype originates from a male donor in good health and CMV-seropositive. The CDR3 DNA is TGTGCCTCATTTAGCGGGGATTCCTACGAGCAGTACTTC. Translated, it gives CASFSGDSYEQYF.